Below are 23 T cell receptor beta chains sequenced from a single sample in a study of cytotoxic CD8 clonotypes in ibrutinib-treated CLL (dated by TCRdb to about 2021). According to the study, the label for this sample's time point signals: progressive disease on ibrutinib. Receptors were amplified or captured by the immunoSEQ multiplex PCR assay. As stored in TCRdb, this immuneACCESS dataset retains in-frame rearrangements with V and J assigned. A fraction of the clones does not appear; measured against another copy, unresolved V genes explain less than half of the discrepancy, and the remainder lacks a known reason. This sample is represented by roughly 150,000 clones; more than 70% of them were singletons. 3% to 3.5% of the sample rests with the top ten. Material: PBMCs, obtained at disease progression, from a patient treated with ibrutinib. The origin of the receptors is a human donor with chronic lymphocytic leukemia.

This chain connects TRBV6-6 to TRBJ1-2; D is undetermined. Germline CDR1 and CDR2: MNHNY and SVGAGI (reference sequence). Trimming cost V 0 bases and J 1 base, with 9 bases left between them. The length of the CDR3 is 15 residues. The CDR3 DNA is TGTGCCAGCAGTTACTCGGGCAGAGATAACTATGGCTACACCTTC. Translation gives CASSYSGRDNYGYTF.

This clone was seen repeatedly, ten times or more. This rearrangement joins TRBV18 to TRBJ1-2, with 12 bases matching TRBD1. CDR1 and CDR2 (germline): KGHSH, LQKENI. There are 16 residues in the CDR3. J lost 6 bases, V lost 6 bases, and 11 bases had no gene match. This CDR3 is CASSPTGTGGLDGYTF. DNA of the CDR3: TGTGCCAGCTCCCCCACCGGGACAGGGGGCTTGGATGGCTACACCTTC.

CDR3 sequence reads: CASSLGTSYNEQFF. The CDR3 DNA follows: TGTGCCAGTAGTTTAGGCACCTCCTACAATGAGCAGTTCTTC. The J gene is TRBJ2-1, the V gene TRBV19; D gene unclear. The CDR3 is made up of 14 amino acids. Germline V gene lookup returns CDR1 LNHDA and CDR2 SQIVND (reference sequence). Trimming shortened V by 5 bases and J by 0 bases, and 8 bases separated the two germline ends. The variable domain in full, with the rest retrieved from reference TRBV19 and TRBJ2-1, is DGGITQSPKYLFRKEGQNVTLSCEQNLNHDAMYWYRQDPGQGLRLIYYSQIVNDFQKGDIAEGYSVSREKKESFPLTVTSAQKNPTAFYLCASSLGTSYNEQFFGPGTRLTVL.

The CDR3 bases are TGTGCCACCAGCAGAGCCCCCTTGGGACAGTACGGAAACACCATATATTTT. As protein: CATSRAPLGQYGNTIYF. The chain has TRBV15 and TRBJ1-3; 7 nucleotides align to TRBD1. The CDR3 loop spans 17 amino acids. The junction had 10 bases not matched to a gene; V was cut back by 1 base and J by 4 bases. CDR1 is LNHNV, CDR2 YYDKDF, per germline (reference sequence).

This chain uses TRBV25-1 with TRBJ2-3, with D perhaps TRBD1 or TRBD2 (5 bases each). Germline lookup yields CDR1 MGHDK and CDR2 SYGVNS. V lost 7 bases and J 3 bases, leaving 14 bases between the germline ends. This CDR3 contains 14 residues. The DNA for the CDR3 is TGTGCCAGCAACATGAGGGGAGTGACAGATACGCAGTATTTT. This gives the protein CASNMRGVTDTQYF.

The table lists this clone with a few counts. The chain has TRBV19 and TRBJ1-2; unclear D gene. Germline assignment: CDR1 LNHDA and CDR2 SQIVND (reference sequence). The CDR3 runs 11 residues. Trimming pared 3 bases from V and 4 bases from J, leaving 3 bases between. In DNA form, the CDR3 reads TGTGCCAGTAGTATGGGCTATGGCTACACCTTC. The encoded protein is CASSMGYGYTF. Based on the CDR3 plus reference TRBV19 and TRBJ1-2, the full variable domain is DGGITQSPKYLFRKEGQNVTLSCEQNLNHDAMYWYRQDPGQGLRLIYYSQIVNDFQKGDIAEGYSVSREKKESFPLTVTSAQKNPTAFYLCASSMGYGYTFGSGTRLTVV.

The chain recombines TRBV5-1 with TRBJ2-7; 7 bases agree with TRBD1. This CDR3 contains 15 residues. CDR1 SGHRS and CDR2 YFSETQ come from the germline V gene. Trimming took 4 bases from V and 1 from J; bases not matched to a gene: 8. The CDR3 sequence: CASSPDRTLSYEQYF. The CDR3 nucleotides are TGCGCCAGCAGCCCGGACAGGACTTTATCCTACGAGCAGTACTTC.

This chain links TRBV7-2 with TRBJ2-7; TRBD2 agrees at 8 bases. CDR1 is SGHTA, CDR2 FQGNSA, per germline. V lost 0 bases and J lost 7; bases outside the gene matches: 2. The CDR3 has 13 amino acids. CDR3 nucleotide sequence: TGTGCCAGCAGCTTAGCACCGGGGGGGGAGCAGTACTTC. It codes for CASSLAPGGEQYF.

The chain has TRBV27 and TRBJ2-7, with D perhaps TRBD1 (6 bases). Trimming stripped 6 bases from V and 3 bases from J, with 21 bases between. The CDR3 extends over 16 amino acids. In germline, CDR1 is MNHEY, CDR2 SMNVEV (reference sequence). The CDR3 nucleotides are TGTGCCAGCAGCCTCCTCACAGGGTACGAACTCTACGAGCAGTACTTC. Residues: CASSLLTGYELYEQYF.

The CDR3 reads CASSQDFLAGPHYEQYF. The CDR3, as DNA: TGCGCCAGCAGCCAAGATTTTCTAGCGGGACCACACTACGAGCAGTACTTC. The chain employs TRBV4-1 and TRBJ2-7; the match to TRBD2 covers 9 bases. Germline CDR1 is MGHRA and CDR2 is YSYEKL. CDR3 length equals 17 residues. V shed 0 bases and J 3 bases; nucleotides not matched to a gene: 9.

The chain links TRBV11-3 to TRBJ2-3, with 10 bases matching TRBD1. With 5 bases clipped from V and 4 bases from J, the junction kept 9 bases outside the gene matches. The CDR3 consists of 16 residues. Germline loops: CDR1 SGHNT, CDR2 YENEEA. CDR3 sequence: CASSRTGQGGADTQYF. The CDR3 coding sequence is TGTGCCAGCAGCAGAACCGGACAGGGGGGCGCAGATACGCAGTATTTT.

V and J are TRBV18 and TRBJ2-2; 7 bases line up with TRBD2. Trimming at V came to 3 bases and at J to 0 bases, leaving 4 bases not matched to a gene. Per the germline V gene, CDR1 is KGHSH and CDR2 is LQKENI. The CDR3 has 16 amino acids. DNA of the CDR3: TGTGCCAGCTCACCCAGGACTAGTGCGAACACCGGGGAGCTGTTTTTT. This encodes CASSPRTSANTGELFF.

V and J are TRBV6-5 and TRBJ1-3; D might be TRBD1 (5 bases). V was cut by 6 bases and J by 0 bases, with 9 bases left in between. Germline V CDR1 and CDR2: MNHEY, SVGAGI. CDR3 length: 14 residues. CDR3 nucleotide sequence: TGTGCCAGCAGGTGGGGGAGCTCTGGAAACACCATATATTTT. It encodes CASRWGSSGNTIYF.

This clone was counted between two and nine times. The V and J genes are TRBV5-6 and TRBJ1-2; D remains ambiguous. Germline V CDR1 and CDR2: SGHDT, YYEEEE. The CDR3 covers 11 residues. V was shortened by 4 bases and J by 5 bases, with 6 bases between the two germline ends. The DNA for the CDR3 is TGTGCCAGCAGCGCCTCGTATGGCTACACCTTC. Amino acids: CASSASYGYTF.

This clone was seen more than once but under ten times. The J gene is TRBJ2-7, the V gene TRBV4-3; 10 nucleotides align to TRBD1. V was clipped by 0 bases and J by 6 bases; unmatched bases: 11. Per germline, CDR1 LGHNA and CDR2 YSLEER. The CDR3 is made up of 17 amino acids. The chain's CDR3 is CASSQDPAGTGDGEQYF. The CDR3 DNA is TGCGCCAGCAGCCAAGATCCGGCGGGGACAGGGGATGGCGAGCAGTACTTC.

The V and J genes are TRBV5-1 and TRBJ2-3; 9 bases line up with TRBD2. This CDR3 spans 14 amino acids. V was clipped by 4 bases and J by 1 base; unmatched bases: 1. Germline V lookup: CDR1 SGHRS, CDR2 YFSETQ. The CDR3 coding sequence is TGCGCCAGCAGCATAGCGGGAGGCACAGATACGCAGTATTTT. It translates to CASSIAGGTDTQYF.

Written as DNA, the CDR3 is TGTGCCAGCAGCTCCAGAGTCGGGTATCAGGGTGGGTACGAGCAGTACTTC. Translation gives CASSSRVGYQGGYEQYF. The chain uses TRBV21-1 and TRBJ2-7; no DNA check was done on the table's D call, TRBD1. TRBV21-1 is assigned pseudogene status. The CDR3 is 17 amino acids.

This sequence joins TRBV27 and TRBJ1-1, with a tentative D call TRBD1 (5 bases). The CDR3 length is 13 residues. Deletions cut 3 bases from V and 1 base from J, with 6 bases between. Germline lookup yields CDR1 MNHEY and CDR2 SMNVEV (reference sequence). The CDR3: CASSFGQNTEAFF. CDR3 DNA sequence: TGTGCCAGCAGTTTCGGACAGAACACTGAAGCTTTCTTT.

The rearrangement joins TRBV5-4 to TRBJ1-3; D gene ambiguous. The germline gives CDR1 SGHNT, CDR2 YYREEE (reference sequence). The CDR3 has 13 amino acids. Trimming pared 0 bases from V and 5 bases from J, leaving 6 bases between. The CDR3 loop reads CASSLGTRNTIYF. The CDR3 DNA follows: TGTGCCAGCAGCTTGGGCACCAGAAACACCATATATTTT.

This chain connects TRBV7-2 to TRBJ1-5; possibly TRBD1 for D (6 bases). V shed 2 bases and J shed 0 bases, with 14 bases lying between them. Germline CDR1 is SGHTA and CDR2 is FQGNSA. The CDR3 has 17 residues. This CDR3 reads CASSLQTDRLSNQPQHF. Here the CDR3 DNA reads TGTGCCAGCAGCTTACAGACGGACAGACTTAGCAATCAGCCCCAGCATTTT.

The rearrangement links TRBV27 to TRBJ1-3; 8 bases fit TRBD1. The length of the CDR3 is 15 residues. J was trimmed by 3 bases and V by 2 bases; bases with no gene match: 3. Germline V gene lookup returns CDR1 MNHEY and CDR2 SMNVEV (reference sequence). CDR3 loop: CASSLTGGSGNTIYF. The CDR3 nucleotides read TGTGCCAGCAGTTTAACAGGGGGTAGTGGAAACACCATATATTTT.

This clone is a singleton in its sample. The V gene is TRBV28, the J gene TRBJ2-2; 10 nucleotides line up with TRBD1. The germline gives CDR1 MDHEN, CDR2 SYDVKM. After removal of 6 bases from V and 4 bases from J, the junction contained 5 bases not matched to a gene. This CDR3 has 15 amino acids. The CDR3 sequence is CASRWDRGLTGELFF. As DNA, the CDR3 is TGTGCCAGCAGGTGGGACAGGGGACTCACCGGGGAGCTGTTTTTT.

The CDR3 sequence is CASSPPGAGENGGELFF. The CDR3 DNA sequence: TGTGCCAGTAGTCCACCGGGGGCAGGGGAGAACGGCGGGGAGCTGTTTTTT. The chain carries TRBV19 and TRBJ2-2, with D perhaps TRBD1 or TRBD2 (6 bases each). The CDR3 spans 17 residues. The germline V gene has CDR1 LNHDA and CDR2 SQIVND (reference sequence). Between the trimmed V and J ends, which lost 5 bases and 7 bases, there was a span of 23 bases.